Below, 11 T cell receptor beta chains from the same sample are listed, as sequenced in a study of cytomegalovirus exposure and HLA in healthy donors. With 60 Vbeta and 13 Jbeta primers, the PCR was carried out. Only in-frame clones appear in the TCRdb table, and some are missing; sequencing was by immunoSEQ multiplex PCR. The repertoire holds roughly 200,000 clones, over 75% seen once, with about 2.5% in the top ten. Sequenced sample: PBMCs. These receptors were obtained from a woman between 50 and 59 years old in good health and CMV-seronegative.

As DNA, the CDR3 is TGTGCCAGCAGACACTCCCTCGGGCAGGGGGCGCCTTCAGCGGGGTTCAGGCATCAGCCCCAGCATTTT. As protein: CASRHSLGQGAPSAGFRHQPQHF. J is TRBJ1-5 and V is TRBV2; 8 nucleotides line up with TRBD1. This CDR3 has 23 residues. CDR1 is SNHLY, CDR2 FYNNEI, per germline. V lost 6 bases to trimming and J lost 5 bases; unmatched junction nucleotides: 33.

The V and J genes are TRBV28 and TRBJ2-3; 7 bases are a match to TRBD2. CDR1 is MDHEN and CDR2 is SYDVKM in the germline V gene. V was clipped by 1 base and J by 3 bases; unmatched bases: 10. CDR3 size: 17 residues. In nucleotides, the CDR3 is TGTGCCAGCAGTTTATCGTTGCACACAGCGGGAACAGATACGCAGTATTTT. Translated: CASSLSLHTAGTDTQYF.

As regards this clone: Sequence at one end of the junction differs from germline and may be a read error. This chain uses TRBV7-9 with TRBJ1-1; 7 bases fit TRBD1. This CDR3 region has 12 residues. Germline loops: CDR1 SEHNR, CDR2 FQNEAQ (reference sequence). As DNA, the CDR3 is TGTTCCAGCAGCCACGGACAGGCTGAAGCTTTCTTT. Its translation is CSSSHGQAEAFF.

J is TRBJ1-1 and V is TRBV11-2; TRBD1 might be the D (5 bases). V gave up 5 bases and J gave up 4 bases, with 14 bases separating them. Per the germline V gene, CDR1 is SGHAT and CDR2 is FQNNGV. The CDR3 is made up of 14 amino acids. The CDR3 DNA follows: TGTGCCAGCAGCCGAACGTGGGGCGGCACTGAAGCTTTCTTT. Protein sequence: CASSRTWGGTEAFF.

This clone has just a few counts. The rearrangement uses TRBV27 and TRBJ1-4, with a weak D call TRBD1 (6 bases). Trimming removed 2 bases at V and 8 bases at J, with 9 bases between. Germline loops: CDR1 MNHEY, CDR2 SMNVEV (reference sequence). CDR3 length: 13 amino acids. CDR3 coding DNA: TGTGCCAGCAGTTTAGGGGGGGCGGAAAAACTGTTTTTT. Translated: CASSLGGAEKLFF.

This clone turned up a few times. The chain employs TRBV9 and TRBJ1-6; perhaps TRBD1 as D (5 bases). The germline V and J ends were trimmed by 0 bases and 6 bases, with 13 bases remaining between them. This CDR3 is 16 amino acids long. CDR1 is SGDLS, CDR2 YYNGEE, per germline. CDR3: CASSVGFQGGNSPLHF. CDR3 DNA sequence: TGTGCCAGCAGCGTAGGTTTTCAGGGAGGTAATTCACCCCTCCACTTT.

The rearrangement joins TRBV2 to TRBJ1-2; TRBD1 matches at 9 bases. The germline CDR1 and CDR2 sequences are SNHLY and FYNNEI. J lost 2 bases, V lost 6 bases, and 1 base had no gene match. The CDR3 consists of 13 residues. The CDR3 is CASRGTGNYGYTF. CDR3 nucleotide sequence: TGTGCCAGCAGGGGGACAGGGAACTATGGCTACACCTTC.

The chain carries TRBV7-2 and TRBJ2-7; 7 bases align to TRBD1. With 1 base clipped from V and 2 bases from J, the junction kept 5 bases outside the gene matches. Germline CDR1 is SGHTA and CDR2 is FQGNSA. The CDR3 is made up of 15 amino acids. The CDR3 DNA follows: TGTGCCAGCAGCTTAGGGCCGGGACAGACCTACGAGCAGTACTTC. It encodes CASSLGPGQTYEQYF.

The CDR3: CASSSRPFGEANNEKLFF. Written as DNA, the CDR3 is TGTGCCAGCAGCTCCCGGCCCTTTGGTGAGGCTAATAATGAAAAACTGTTTTTT. The gene calls are TRBV7-2 and TRBJ1-4; unclear D gene. Germline loops: CDR1 SGHTA, CDR2 FQGNSA. This CDR3 comprises 18 residues. Trimming removed 4 bases at V and 4 bases at J, with 22 bases between.

This chain's CDR3 is CASSILAGGQNEQFF. For the CDR3, the DNA is TGTGCCAGTAGTATACTAGCGGGAGGCCAGAATGAGCAGTTCTTC. The chain links TRBV19 to TRBJ2-1; 11 bases align to TRBD2. Germline V gives CDR1 LNHDA, CDR2 SQIVND (reference sequence). The CDR3 covers 15 residues. With 2 bases clipped from V and 7 bases from J, the junction kept 4 bases outside the gene matches.

V is TRBV9 and J is TRBJ2-7; 7 bases are shared with TRBD2. Germline CDR1 reads SGDLS; CDR2 reads YYNGEE. The junction had 3 bases not matched to a gene; V was cut back by 7 bases and J by 2 bases. The CDR3 runs 12 residues. The CDR3 DNA reads as TGTGCCAGCGGGAGGGACCCCTACGAGCAGTACTTC. Its translation: CASGRDPYEQYF.